Listed here are 14 T cell receptor beta chains from one sample, sequenced in a study of T cell repertoires in urothelial bladder cancer. Sequencing used immunoSEQ multiplex PCR; TCRdb keeps in-frame clones, though not all of them. The sample contains under 13,000 clones, under 70% of which appear only once. Sequenced sample: tumor-infiltrating cells from bladder cancer. The receptor source for this set is a human donor with a benign inflammatory bladder lesion.

The V gene is TRBV11-3, the J gene TRBJ2-1; 7 nucleotides match TRBD1. The V and J ends lost 5 bases and 4 bases, in that order; junction bases with no gene match: 17. The CDR3 totals 18 residues. Per the germline V gene, CDR1 is SGHNT and CDR2 is YENEEA. CDR3 amino acids: CASSAWTGRPGGYNEQFF. Here the CDR3 DNA reads TGTGCCAGCAGCGCCTGGACAGGCCGTCCCGGAGGATACAATGAGCAGTTCTTC.

V and J are TRBV7-9 and TRBJ2-1, with D unclear. The CDR3 covers 11 residues. The ends were cut back, 7 bases at V and 4 bases at J, with 5 bases in the middle. CDR1 and CDR2 (germline): SEHNR, FQNEAQ (reference sequence). As DNA, the CDR3 is TGTGCCAGCAATACTTACAATGAGCAGTTCTTC. It is translated as CASNTYNEQFF. The variable domain in full, with the rest retrieved from reference TRBV7-9 and TRBJ2-1, is DTGVSQNPRHKITKRGQNVTFRCDPISEHNRLYWYRQTLGQGPEFLTYFQNEAQLEKSRLLSDRFSAERPKGSFSTLEIQRTEQGDSAMYLCASNTYNEQFFGPGTRLTVL.

The V and J genes are TRBV5-1 and TRBJ2-2; no clear D gene. Trimming shortened V by 5 bases and J by 4 bases, and 12 bases separated the two germline ends. CDR1 is SGHRS, CDR2 YFSETQ, per germline. The CDR3 runs 14 residues. The CDR3 DNA reads as TGCGCCAGCAGACCCGAAAGGGTCACCGGGGAGCTGTTTTTT. Translating gives CASRPERVTGELFF.

This chain links TRBV11-2 with TRBJ2-3; 7 nucleotides line up with TRBD1. The J segment lost 3 bases and the V segment lost 3 bases, leaving 3 bases of the junction unmatched. This CDR3 has 14 amino acids. The germline V gene encodes CDR1 SGHAT and CDR2 FQNNGV. The CDR3 is CASSFVRGTDTQYF. CDR3 DNA sequence: TGTGCCAGCAGCTTTGTCAGGGGGACAGATACGCAGTATTTT.

The chain has TRBV5-1 and TRBJ2-3; TRBD2 agrees at 13 bases. Germline CDR1 is SGHRS and CDR2 is YFSETQ. Unmatched junction bases numbered 6, after V lost 6 bases and J lost 2 bases. The CDR3 runs to 16 residues. CDR3 nucleotides: TGCGCCAGCACCCGGACTAGCGGGGGCCTCACAGATACGCAGTATTTT. Amino acids: CASTRTSGGLTDTQYF.

The chain employs TRBV6-1 and TRBJ2-5, with 8 bases aligning to TRBD2. Germline CDR1 MNHNS, CDR2 SASEGT. There are 17 residues in the CDR3. The J segment lost 2 bases and the V segment lost 3 bases, leaving 11 bases of the junction unmatched. The CDR3 region is CASSDVRGGIPQETQYF. The CDR3 bases are TGTGCCAGCAGTGATGTACGGGGGGGGATCCCTCAAGAGACCCAGTACTTC.

The V and J genes are TRBV2 and TRBJ2-7, with 10 bases matching TRBD2. J lost 3 bases, V lost 6 bases, and 5 bases had no gene match. In germline, CDR1 is SNHLY, CDR2 FYNNEI. The CDR3 runs to 14 residues. The CDR3 bases are TGTGCCAGCAGACCGGGACTAGCGTTCTACGAGCAGTACTTC. The encoded protein is CASRPGLAFYEQYF.

This sequence joins TRBV5-4 and TRBJ1-3; D unresolved. The CDR3 runs 13 residues. Germline CDR1 and CDR2: SGHNT and YYREEE (reference sequence). With 0 bases removed from V and 4 bases from J, the gap between germline ends came to 5 bases. The CDR3 here is CASSLGVGNTIYF. DNA of the CDR3: TGTGCCAGCAGCTTGGGGGTAGGAAACACCATATATTTT.

The sample holds one count of this clone. Other DNA sequences in this sample translate to the same CDR3. This rearrangement joins TRBV6-6 to TRBJ2-2; no clear D. V was trimmed by 7 bases and J by 2 bases, leaving 8 bases between them. CDR3 length: 13 amino acids. The V gene's germline CDR1 is MNHNY and CDR2 SVGAGI (reference sequence). CDR3: CASKGSNTGELFF. The CDR3 DNA follows: TGTGCCAGCAAGGGCAGCAACACCGGGGAGCTGTTTTTT.

The chain is built from TRBV7-2 and TRBJ2-5; D may be TRBD2 (6 bases). Germline CDR1 reads SGHTA; CDR2 reads FQGNSA. The CDR3 extends over 18 amino acids. V gave up 5 bases and J gave up 2 bases, with 24 bases separating them. The CDR3 nucleotides are TGTGCCAGCAGCGACCTCGGGACTGAAGGGTGGGGACAAGAGACCCAGTACTTC. Translating gives CASSDLGTEGWGQETQYF.

This clone was seen only a few times. The chain combines TRBV2 with TRBJ2-3, with TRBD1 identical over 8 bases. The J segment lost 3 bases and the V segment lost 5 bases, leaving 7 bases of the junction unmatched. This CDR3 has 15 amino acids. The germline gives CDR1 SNHLY, CDR2 FYNNEI. CDR3 in amino acids: CASSLSGGETDTQYF. The CDR3 nucleotides read TGTGCCAGCAGTCTCTCAGGGGGCGAGACAGATACGCAGTATTTT.

The chain recombines TRBV5-1 with TRBJ2-5; D perhaps matches TRBD1 (6 bases). V shed 2 bases and J shed 0 bases, with 20 bases lying between them. CDR3 length equals 18 residues. CDR1 and CDR2 (germline): SGHRS, YFSETQ. CDR3 protein: CASSFGVERDMYQETQYF. As DNA, the CDR3 is TGCGCCAGCAGCTTTGGGGTGGAGAGGGACATGTACCAAGAGACCCAGTACTTC.

V is TRBV27 and J is TRBJ2-5; D is possibly TRBD2 (5 bases). This CDR3 spans 17 amino acids. CDR1 and CDR2 from the germline V gene are MNHEY and SMNVEV (reference sequence). V was cut by 4 bases and J by 2 bases, with 20 bases left in between. The CDR3 sequence is CASSYRPFEGAQETQYF. The CDR3, as DNA: TGTGCCAGCAGTTATCGCCCGTTCGAGGGAGCTCAAGAGACCCAGTACTTC.

This chain links TRBV18 with TRBJ1-4; 7 nucleotides align to TRBD1. From germline, CDR1 is KGHSH and CDR2 LQKENI. V shed 9 bases and J 8 bases; nucleotides not matched to a gene: 12. The CDR3 runs 14 residues. The CDR3 DNA reads as TGTGCCAGGAACCCGGGACAGAATTTCGAAAAACTGTTTTTT. Translating gives CARNPGQNFEKLFF. The full variable domain, completed using reference TRBV18 and TRBJ1-4, is NAGVMQNPRHLVRRRGQEARLRCSPMKGHSHVYWYRQLPEEGLKFMVYLQKENIIDESGMPKERFSAEFPKEGPSILRIQQVVRGDSAAYFCARNPGQNFEKLFFGSGTQLSVL.